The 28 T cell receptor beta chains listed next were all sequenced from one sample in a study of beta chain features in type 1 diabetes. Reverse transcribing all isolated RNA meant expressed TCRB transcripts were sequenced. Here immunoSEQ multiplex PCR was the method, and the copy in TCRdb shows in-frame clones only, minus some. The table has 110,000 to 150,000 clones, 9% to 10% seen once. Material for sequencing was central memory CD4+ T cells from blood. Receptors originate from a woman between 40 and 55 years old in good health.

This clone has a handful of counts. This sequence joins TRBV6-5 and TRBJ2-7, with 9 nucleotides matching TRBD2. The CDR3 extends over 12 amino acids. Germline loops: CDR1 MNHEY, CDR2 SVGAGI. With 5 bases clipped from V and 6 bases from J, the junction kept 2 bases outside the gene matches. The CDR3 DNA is TGTGCCAGCAGTAAACTAGCGGGCGAGCAGTACTTC. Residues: CASSKLAGEQYF.

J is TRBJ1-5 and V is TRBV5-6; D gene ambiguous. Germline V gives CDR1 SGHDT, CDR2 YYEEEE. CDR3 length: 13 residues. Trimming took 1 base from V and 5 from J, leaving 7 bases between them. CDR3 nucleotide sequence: TGTGCCAGCAGCTTGCCCGGGGATCAGCCCCAGCATTTT. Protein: CASSLPGDQPQHF.

This chain's CDR3 is CASSLSEGGEQYF. DNA of the CDR3: TGCGCCAGCAGCTTGAGTGAGGGCGGCGAGCAGTACTTC. The chain uses TRBV5-1 and TRBJ2-7; tentative D call: TRBD2 (5 bases). V lost 1 base to trimming and J lost 6 bases, with 11 bases between them. Germline CDR1 SGHRS, CDR2 YFSETQ. CDR3 length: 13 residues.

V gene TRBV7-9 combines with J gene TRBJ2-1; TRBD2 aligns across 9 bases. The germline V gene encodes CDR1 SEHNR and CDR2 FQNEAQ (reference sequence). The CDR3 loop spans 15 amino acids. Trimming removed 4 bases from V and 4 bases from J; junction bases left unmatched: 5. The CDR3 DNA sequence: TGTGCCAGCAGCTACGGAGCGGGGGGATACAATGAGCAGTTCTTC. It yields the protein CASSYGAGGYNEQFF. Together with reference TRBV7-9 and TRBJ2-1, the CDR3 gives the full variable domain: DTGVSQNPRHKITKRGQNVTFRCDPISEHNRLYWYRQTLGQGPEFLTYFQNEAQLEKSRLLSDRFSAERPKGSFSTLEIQRTEQGDSAMYLCASSYGAGGYNEQFFGPGTRLTVL.

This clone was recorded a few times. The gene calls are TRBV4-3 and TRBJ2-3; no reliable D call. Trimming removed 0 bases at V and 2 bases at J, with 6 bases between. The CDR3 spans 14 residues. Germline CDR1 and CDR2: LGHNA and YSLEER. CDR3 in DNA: TGCGCCAGCAGCCAAGAGATACTCACAGATACGCAGTATTTT. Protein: CASSQEILTDTQYF.

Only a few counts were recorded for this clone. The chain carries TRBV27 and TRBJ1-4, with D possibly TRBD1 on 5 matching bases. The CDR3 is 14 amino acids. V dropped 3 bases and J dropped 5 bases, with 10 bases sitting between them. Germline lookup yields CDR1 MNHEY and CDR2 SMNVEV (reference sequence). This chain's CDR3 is CASSFRGRNEKLFF. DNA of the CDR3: TGTGCCAGCAGTTTCCGGGGGAGGAATGAAAAACTGTTTTTT.

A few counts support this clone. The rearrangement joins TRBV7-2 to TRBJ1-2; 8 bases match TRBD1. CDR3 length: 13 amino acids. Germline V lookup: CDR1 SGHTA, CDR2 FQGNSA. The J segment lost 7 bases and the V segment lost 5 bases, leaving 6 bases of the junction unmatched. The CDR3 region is CASSTDRGRGYTF. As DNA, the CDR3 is TGTGCCAGCAGCACTGACAGGGGACGTGGCTACACCTTC.

CDR3 region: CASSPPSTMGYTF. In DNA form, the CDR3 reads TGTGCCAGCTCACCACCCAGCACTATGGGCTACACCTTC. The V gene is TRBV18, the J gene TRBJ1-2; D unresolved. Germline values: CDR1 KGHSH, CDR2 LQKENI. This CDR3 is built from 13 residues. V was clipped by 0 bases and J by 8 bases, with 10 bases between them.

CDR3 sequence: CASSLTSGGFTDTQYF. DNA of the CDR3: TGTGCCAGCAGTCTCACTAGCGGGGGCTTCACAGATACGCAGTATTTT. The V gene is TRBV5-8, the J gene TRBJ2-3; 11 bases match TRBD2. The CDR3 sequence is 16 residues long. Germline CDR1 reads SGHTS; CDR2 reads YDEGEE. The V segment lost 5 bases and the J segment 2 bases; nucleotides outside the gene matches: 7.

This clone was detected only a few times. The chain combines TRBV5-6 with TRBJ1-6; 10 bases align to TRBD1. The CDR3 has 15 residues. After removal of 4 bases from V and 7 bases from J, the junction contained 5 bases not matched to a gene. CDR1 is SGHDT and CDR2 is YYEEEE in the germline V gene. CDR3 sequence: CASSGDRGLNSPLHF. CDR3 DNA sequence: TGTGCCAGCAGCGGTGACAGGGGGCTCAATTCACCCCTCCACTTT. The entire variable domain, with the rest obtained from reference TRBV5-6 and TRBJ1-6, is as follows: DAGVTQSPTHLIKTRGQQVTLRCSPKSGHDTVSWYQQALGQGPQFIFQYYEEEERQRGNFPDRFSGHQFPNYSSELNVNALLLGDSALYLCASSGDRGLNSPLHFGNGTRLTVT.

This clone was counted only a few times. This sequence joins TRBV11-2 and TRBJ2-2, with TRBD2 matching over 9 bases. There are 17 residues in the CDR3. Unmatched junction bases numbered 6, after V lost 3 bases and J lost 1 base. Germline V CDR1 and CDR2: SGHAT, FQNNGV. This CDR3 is CASSFPTAGGNTGELFF. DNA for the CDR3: TGTGCCAGCAGCTTTCCTACAGCGGGGGGGAACACCGGGGAGCTGTTTTTT.

The chain's CDR3 is CASSLNPTSTDTQYF. The DNA for the CDR3 is TGCGCCAGCAGCTTGAACCCGACTAGCACAGATACGCAGTATTTT. The chain carries TRBV5-1 and TRBJ2-3; D unclear. The CDR3 runs 15 residues. The germline gives CDR1 SGHRS, CDR2 YFSETQ. V was clipped by 1 base and J by 0 bases, with 9 bases between them.

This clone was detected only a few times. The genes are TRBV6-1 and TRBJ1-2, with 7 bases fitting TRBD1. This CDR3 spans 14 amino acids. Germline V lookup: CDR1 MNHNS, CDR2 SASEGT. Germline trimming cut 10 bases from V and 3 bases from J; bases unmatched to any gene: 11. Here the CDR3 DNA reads TGTGCCACCTCCATTTCCGGGACAGACTATGGCTACACCTTC. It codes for CATSISGTDYGYTF.

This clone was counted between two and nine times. In DNA, the CDR3 is TGTGCCACCAAACCACAGCCCCCGGCGGGGGATGAGCAGTTCTTC. Residues: CATKPQPPAGDEQFF. The rearrangement uses TRBV15 and TRBJ2-1, with 7 nucleotides matching TRBD2. Trimming took 7 bases from V and 8 from J; bases not matched to a gene: 14. Germline CDR1 is LNHNV and CDR2 is YYDKDF (reference sequence). The CDR3 has 15 residues.

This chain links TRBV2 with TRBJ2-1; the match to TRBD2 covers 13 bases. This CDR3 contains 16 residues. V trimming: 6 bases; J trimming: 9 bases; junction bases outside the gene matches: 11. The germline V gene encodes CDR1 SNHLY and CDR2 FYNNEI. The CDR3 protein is CASRTSTSGGAREQFF. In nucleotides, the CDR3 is TGTGCCAGCAGGACCTCTACTAGCGGGGGGGCCCGTGAGCAGTTCTTC.

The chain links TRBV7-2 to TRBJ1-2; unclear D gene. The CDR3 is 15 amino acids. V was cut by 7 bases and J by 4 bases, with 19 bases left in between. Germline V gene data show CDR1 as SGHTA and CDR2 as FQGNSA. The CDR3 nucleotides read TGTGCCAGCAACCCTCCCGGGTTGCTTGGCTATGGCTACACCTTC. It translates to CASNPPGLLGYGYTF.

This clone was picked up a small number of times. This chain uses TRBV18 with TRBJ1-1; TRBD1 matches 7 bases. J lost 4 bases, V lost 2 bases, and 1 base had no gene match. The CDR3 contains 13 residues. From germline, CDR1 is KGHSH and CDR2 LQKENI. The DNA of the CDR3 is TGTGCCAGCTCACCAGACAGGGCCACTGAAGCTTTCTTT. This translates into CASSPDRATEAFF.

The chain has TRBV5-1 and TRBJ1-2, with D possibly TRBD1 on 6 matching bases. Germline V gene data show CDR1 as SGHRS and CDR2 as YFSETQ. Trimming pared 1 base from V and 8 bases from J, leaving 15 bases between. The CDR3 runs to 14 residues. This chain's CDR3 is CASSLSGAEWGYTF. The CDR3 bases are TGCGCCAGCAGCTTGTCAGGGGCAGAGTGGGGCTACACCTTC.

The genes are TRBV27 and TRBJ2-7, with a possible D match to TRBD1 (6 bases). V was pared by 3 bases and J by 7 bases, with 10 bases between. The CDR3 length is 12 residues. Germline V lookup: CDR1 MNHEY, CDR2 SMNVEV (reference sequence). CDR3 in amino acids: CASSFSGVEQYF. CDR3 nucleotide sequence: TGTGCCAGCAGTTTCTCAGGGGTTGAGCAGTACTTC.

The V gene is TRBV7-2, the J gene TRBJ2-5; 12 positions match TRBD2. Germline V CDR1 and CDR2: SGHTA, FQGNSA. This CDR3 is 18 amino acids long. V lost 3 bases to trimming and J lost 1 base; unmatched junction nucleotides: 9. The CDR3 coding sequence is TGTGCCAGCAGCTTTAGTACTAGCGGGGGGCCATTCCAAGAGACCCAGTACTTC. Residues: CASSFSTSGGPFQETQYF.

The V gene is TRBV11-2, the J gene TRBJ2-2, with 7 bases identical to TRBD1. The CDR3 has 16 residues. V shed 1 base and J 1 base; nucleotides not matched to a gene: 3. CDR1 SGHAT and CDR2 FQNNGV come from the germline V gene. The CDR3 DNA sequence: TGTGCCAGCAGCTTAGCGGGACAGCAGAACACCGGGGAGCTGTTTTTT. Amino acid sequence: CASSLAGQQNTGELFF.

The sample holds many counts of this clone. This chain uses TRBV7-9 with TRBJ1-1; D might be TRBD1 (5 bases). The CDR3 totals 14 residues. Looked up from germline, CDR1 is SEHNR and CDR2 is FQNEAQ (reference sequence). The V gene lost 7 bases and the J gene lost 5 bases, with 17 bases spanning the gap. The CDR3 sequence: CASKLPRVETEAFF. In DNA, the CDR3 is TGTGCCAGCAAGTTACCCAGGGTGGAAACTGAAGCTTTCTTT.

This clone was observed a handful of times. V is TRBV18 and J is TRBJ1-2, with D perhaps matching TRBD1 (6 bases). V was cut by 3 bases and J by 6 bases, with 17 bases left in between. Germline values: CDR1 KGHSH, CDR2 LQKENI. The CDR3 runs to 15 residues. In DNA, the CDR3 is TGTGCCAGCTCACCCAACCGGGGCAGACAGGATGGCTACACCTTC. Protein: CASSPNRGRQDGYTF.

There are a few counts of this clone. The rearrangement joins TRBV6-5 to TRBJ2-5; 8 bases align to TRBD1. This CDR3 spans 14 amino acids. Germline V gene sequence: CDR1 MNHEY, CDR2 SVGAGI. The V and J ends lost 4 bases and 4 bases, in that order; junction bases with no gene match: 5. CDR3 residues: CASSFGQGSETQYF. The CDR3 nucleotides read TGTGCCAGCAGTTTTGGACAGGGTTCAGAGACCCAGTACTTC.

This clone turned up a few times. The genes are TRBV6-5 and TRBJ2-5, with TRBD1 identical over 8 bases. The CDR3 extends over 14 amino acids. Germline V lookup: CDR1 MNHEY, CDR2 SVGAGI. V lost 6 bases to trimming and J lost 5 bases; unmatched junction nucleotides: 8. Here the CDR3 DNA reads TGTGCCAGCAGAACAACAGGGGGGTGGGAGACCCAGTACTTC. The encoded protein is CASRTTGGWETQYF.

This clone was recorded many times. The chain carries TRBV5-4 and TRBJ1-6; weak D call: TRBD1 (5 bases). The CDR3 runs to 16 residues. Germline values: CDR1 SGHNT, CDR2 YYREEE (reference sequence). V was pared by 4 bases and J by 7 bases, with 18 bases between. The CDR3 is CASSPGRGGANSPLHF. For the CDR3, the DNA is TGTGCCAGCAGCCCTGGAAGGGGAGGGGCCAATTCACCCCTCCACTTT. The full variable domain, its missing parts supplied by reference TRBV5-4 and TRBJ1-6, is ETGVTQSPTHLIKTRGQQVTLRCSSQSGHNTVSWYQQALGQGPQFIFQYYREEENGRGNFPPRFSGLQFPNYSSELNVNALELDDSALYLCASSPGRGGANSPLHFGNGTRLTVT.

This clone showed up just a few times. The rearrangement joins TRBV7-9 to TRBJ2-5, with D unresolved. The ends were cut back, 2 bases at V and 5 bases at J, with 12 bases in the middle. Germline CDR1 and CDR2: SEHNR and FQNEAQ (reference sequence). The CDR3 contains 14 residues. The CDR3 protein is CASSLSRLEETQYF. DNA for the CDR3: TGTGCCAGCAGCTTAAGTAGGCTAGAGGAGACCCAGTACTTC.

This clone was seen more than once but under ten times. CDR3 sequence reads: CASSDRGEQYF. As DNA, the CDR3 is TGTGCCAGTAGTGACAGGGGCGAGCAGTACTTC. The chain uses TRBV19 and TRBJ2-7, with 8 bases identical to TRBD1. CDR3 size: 11 residues. J lost 6 bases, V lost 5 bases, and 0 bases had no gene match. Germline-derived CDR1 and CDR2 are LNHDA and SQIVND (reference sequence).